Presented here are 6 T cell receptor beta chains from one specimen sequenced in a study of OX40 agonist ivuxolimab in advanced cancers. Method: immunoSEQ multiplex PCR; TCRdb's copy keeps in-frame clones and lacks some. The top ten hold over 0.6% of the sample, which has 55,000 to 60,000 clones, 75% to 85% seen once. The input for sequencing was CD4+ or CD8+ T cells sorted from blood, taken in a trial of the OX40 agonist ivuxolimab. The receptors shown here come from an adult with an advanced solid tumor such as melanoma, head and neck, liver or kidney cancer.

The CDR3 DNA reads TGTGCCAGTACCCTCCGGGACAGGGTTCGGACTTTCTTT. Translating it yields CASTLRDRVRTFF. V is TRBV19 and J is TRBJ1-1; 9 bases map to TRBD1. The CDR3 has 13 amino acids. After removal of 7 bases from V and 12 bases from J, the junction contained 12 bases not matched to a gene. CDR1 is LNHDA, CDR2 SQIVND, per germline (reference sequence).

The rearrangement links TRBV6-1 to TRBJ2-7; D call uncertain. Trimming took off 5 bases at V and 5 bases at J, with 7 bases between the two ends. The length of the CDR3 is 11 residues. Germline V gives CDR1 MNHNS, CDR2 SASEGT. The DNA of the CDR3 is TGTGCCAGCAGTTGGGGTAACGAGCAGTACTTC. This sequence encodes CASSWGNEQYF.

The chain uses TRBV2 and TRBJ2-1; the D gene is possibly TRBD2 (7 bases). The CDR3 consists of 14 residues. V lost 3 bases and J 7 bases, leaving 13 bases between the germline ends. The germline CDR1 and CDR2 sequences are SNHLY and FYNNEI. The CDR3 nucleotides read TGTGCCAGCAGTGAGGTGGGGGGGCCTAATGAGCAGTTCTTC. It encodes CASSEVGGPNEQFF.

The CDR3 spells CASSLGDGPPQPQHF. The CDR3 nucleotides are TGTGCCAGCAGCTTGGGGGACGGGCCCCCCCAGCCCCAGCATTTT. The V and J genes are TRBV5-6 and TRBJ1-5; tentatively, D is TRBD1 (5 bases). The ends were cut back, 0 bases at V and 7 bases at J, with 14 bases in the middle. Germline CDR1 reads SGHDT; CDR2 reads YYEEEE. This CDR3 has 15 amino acids.

This clone was seen a few times. The V and J genes are TRBV19 and TRBJ2-1; 10 nucleotides align to TRBD2. Trimming took 7 bases from V and 4 from J; bases not matched to a gene: 10. CDR1 and CDR2 (germline): LNHDA, SQIVND (reference sequence). The CDR3 is made up of 16 amino acids. For the CDR3, the DNA is TGTGCCAGTAAGAGGCAGCGGGGGGGCCAGTACAATGAGCAGTTCTTC. This sequence encodes CASKRQRGGQYNEQFF.

The rearrangement uses TRBV5-4 and TRBJ2-3; TRBD2 aligns across 8 bases. J lost 4 bases, V lost 3 bases, and 7 bases had no gene match. Germline lookup yields CDR1 SGHNT and CDR2 YYREEE (reference sequence). The CDR3 sequence is 15 residues long. CDR3 region: CASSSGGGRSDTQYF. CDR3 sequence (DNA): TGTGCCAGCAGCTCCGGGGGGGGGCGGTCAGATACGCAGTATTTT. Based on the CDR3 plus reference TRBV5-4 and TRBJ2-3, the full variable domain is ETGVTQSPTHLIKTRGQQVTLRCSSQSGHNTVSWYQQALGQGPQFIFQYYREEENGRGNFPPRFSGLQFPNYSSELNVNALELDDSALYLCASSSGGGRSDTQYFGPGTRLTVL.